Following are 14 T cell receptor beta chains from one sample sequenced in a study of identical twins. TCRdb used MiXCR to reprocess the 5' RACE reads, holding one entry per CDR3 protein. The data show around 1.7 million distinct CDR3 sequences, around a third seen once. Sequences were obtained from cord blood. These receptors were collected from a newborn girl in good health.

The CDR3 DNA reads as TGTGCCAGCTCACCCTTCACAGGGAGCGACTACTATGGCTACACCTTC. Encoded protein: CASSPFTGSDYYGYTF. This rearrangement joins TRBV18 to TRBJ1-2, with D tentatively TRBD1 (6 bases). Germline CDR1 reads KGHSH; CDR2 reads LQKENI. Trimming shortened V by 3 bases and J by 3 bases, and 17 bases separated the two germline ends. The CDR3 sequence is 16 residues long.

The chain employs TRBV4-2 and TRBJ1-1; 11 nucleotides line up with TRBD1. The germline gives CDR1 LGHNA, CDR2 YNFKEQ. The CDR3 covers 16 residues. V trimming: 1 base; J trimming: 3 bases; junction bases outside the gene matches: 4. CDR3 in amino acids: CASSQVDRGQDTEAFF. The CDR3 nucleotides are TGTGCCAGCAGCCAAGTGGACAGGGGGCAGGACACTGAAGCTTTCTTT.

This chain links TRBV7-8 with TRBJ2-7, with TRBD2 matching over 12 bases. In germline, CDR1 is SGHVS, CDR2 FQNEAQ. This CDR3 region has 17 residues. J was trimmed by 3 bases and V by 2 bases; bases with no gene match: 8. The CDR3 loop reads CASSLRLKTSGSYEQYF. The DNA of the CDR3 is TGTGCCAGCAGCTTAAGGCTTAAGACTAGCGGGAGCTACGAGCAGTACTTC.

Worth noting for this clonotype: Relative to the germline gene, one junction end is altered; a read error may explain this. This chain uses TRBV27 with TRBJ2-5; 7 nucleotides align to TRBD2. Germline lookup yields CDR1 MNHEY and CDR2 SMNVEV (reference sequence). The CDR3 is 14 amino acids. Here the CDR3 DNA reads TGTGCCAGCAGTTTAGCGGGGGACCTAGAGACCCGGTACTTC. Translating gives CASSLAGDLETRYF.

CDR3 DNA sequence: TGTGCCAGCAGCTTAACCGGACTAGCGGGGCGACCCGTGAGCCCAGATACGCAGTATTTT. This codes for CASSLTGLAGRPVSPDTQYF. This chain links TRBV7-9 with TRBJ2-3; 12 bases are a match to TRBD2. Trimming removed 2 bases from V and 4 bases from J; junction bases left unmatched: 16. The CDR3 consists of 20 residues. Germline V gene lookup returns CDR1 SEHNR and CDR2 FQNEAQ (reference sequence).

This clonotype has a count of ten or more. This chain uses TRBV6-2 or TRBV6-3 with TRBJ2-4; the match to TRBD1 covers 7 bases. Germline CDR1 MNHEY, CDR2 SVGEGT. The CDR3 contains 18 residues. The junction had 9 bases not matched to a gene; V was cut back by 0 bases and J by 1 base. In nucleotides, the CDR3 is TGTGCCAGCAGTTACTCCGCGACAGGGCCGGAGGCCAAAAACATTCAGTACTTC. Translating gives CASSYSATGPEAKNIQYF.

The V gene is TRBV10-3, the J gene TRBJ2-7; TRBD1 is a possible D gene (6 bases). The V gene lost 6 bases and the J gene lost 2 bases, with 11 bases spanning the gap. This CDR3 is 13 amino acids long. Germline V gene sequence: CDR1 ENHRY, CDR2 SYGVKD. The CDR3 nucleotides are TGTGCCATCAGCCGGACAGAAGCCTACGAGCAGTACTTC. Translated: CAISRTEAYEQYF.

The table lists this clonotype with many counts. This chain connects TRBV12-3 or TRBV12-4 to TRBJ2-7, with 11 bases lining up with TRBD2. V shed 6 bases and J 2 bases; nucleotides not matched to a gene: 3. This CDR3 has 14 residues. CDR3 sequence: CASRRTSGPYEQYF. The CDR3 coding sequence is TGTGCCAGCAGACGGACTAGCGGGCCCTACGAGCAGTACTTC.

J is TRBJ1-2 and V is TRBV6-5, with D maybe TRBD1 (6 bases). The CDR3 runs 15 residues. The germline V gene has CDR1 MNHEY and CDR2 SVGAGI. Trimming removed 8 bases at V and 2 bases at J, with 18 bases between. CDR3 in amino acids: CASHPRQGGNYGYTF. The CDR3 DNA reads as TGTGCCAGCCACCCACGGCAAGGGGGGAACTATGGCTACACCTTC.

V and J are TRBV6-1 and TRBJ2-7; D tentatively fits TRBD1 or TRBD2 (5 bases each). Trimming took off 11 bases at V and 0 bases at J, with 14 bases between the two ends. Germline V gene sequence: CDR1 MNHNS, CDR2 SASEGT. The CDR3 has 13 amino acids. In nucleotides, the CDR3 is TGTGCCGGCTCGGGACGCCCCTCCTACGAGCAGTACTTC. Protein product: CAGSGRPSYEQYF.

As for this clonotype: One end of the junction fails to match germline, which may point to a read error. The chain joins TRBV20-1 to TRBJ1-6, with D unresolved. Germline assignment: CDR1 DFQATT and CDR2 SNEGSKA (reference sequence). This CDR3 spans 15 amino acids. Written as DNA, the CDR3 is TGCAGTGCTAACCCCACGAACGGGGATAACTCACCCCTCCACTTT. This encodes CSANPTNGDNSPLHF.

The V call is TRBV12-3 or TRBV12-4, the J call TRBJ2-3, with D hard to call. Trimming removed 5 bases at V and 11 bases at J, with 23 bases between. CDR3 length: 15 amino acids. DNA for the CDR3: TGTGCCAGCAGTCCTACTCTGGCGAGCACAGATGTGCAGTATTTT. This encodes CASSPTLASTDVQYF.

V usage is TRBV20-1 and J usage is TRBJ2-5; the D call may be TRBD1 or TRBD2 (6 bases each). CDR3 length: 19 amino acids. CDR1 DFQATT and CDR2 SNEGSKA come from the germline V gene (reference sequence). V dropped 2 bases and J dropped 11 bases, with 36 bases sitting between them. The CDR3 coding sequence is TGCAGTGCTAGACTAAGGGGGAGGAGTCCGAAGAGGATCCCTATTGTGCAGTACTTC. Amino acids: CSARLRGRSPKRIPIVQYF.

This clonotype was counted many times. This chain links TRBV12-5 with TRBJ2-7; D uncertain. The V gene's germline CDR1 is LGHNT and CDR2 FRNRAP. The ends were cut back, 0 bases at V and 6 bases at J, with 12 bases in the middle. This CDR3 is built from 14 residues. The CDR3 loop reads CASGLVVSSVEQYF. In DNA form, the CDR3 reads TGTGCTAGTGGTTTGGTGGTAAGCAGCGTCGAGCAGTACTTC.